This T cell receptor beta chain appears in the sequencing data of a study of neurological immune-mediated disorders. Trimming pared 1 base from V and 9 bases from J, leaving 18 bases between. This CDR3 has 14 amino acids. CDR1 SQVTM and CDR2 ANQGSEA come from the germline V gene. This clonotype has ten or more counts. TCRdb processed the 5' RACE reads anew with MiXCR; each CDR3 protein has one entry. The table includes over 35,000 distinct CDR3 sequences, 2.5% detected once. This sequence joins TRBV29-1 and TRBJ2-5; D possibly matches TRBD1 or TRBD2 (5 bases each). The receptor's source is a man over 45 with multiple sclerosis. What was sequenced was PBMCs. CDR3 loop: CSVEAWDLAQAQYF. CDR3 coding DNA: TGCAGCGTTGAAGCCTGGGACCTGGCCCAGGCCCAGTACTTC.